Listed here are 12 T cell receptor beta chains from one sample, sequenced in a study of technical replicates of blood from a few donors. Assay used: immunoSEQ multiplex PCR; TCRdb lists only in-frame clones, some missing. The sample lists tens of thousands of clones, just under 90% occurring once. The sample was PBMCs. All receptors derive from a human donor in good health. Some clones in this sample may be carry-over from other donors' samples.

This clone is a singleton in its sample. The chain employs TRBV5-6 and TRBJ2-5; 11 bases are shared with TRBD1. Trimming took 1 base from V and 2 from J; bases not matched to a gene: 1. This CDR3 is built from 15 residues. Per germline, CDR1 SGHDT and CDR2 YYEEEE. The DNA of the CDR3 is TGTGCCAGCAGCTTGTGGGACAGGGGGCAAGAGACCCAGTACTTC. Its protein product is CASSLWDRGQETQYF.

This chain connects TRBV4-2 to TRBJ2-1, with 9 bases lining up with TRBD2. The V gene end was trimmed by 0 bases and the J gene end by 0 bases; junction bases not matched to a gene: 9. CDR1 and CDR2 from the germline V gene are LGHNA and YNFKEQ. CDR3 size: 19 residues. Written as DNA, the CDR3 is TGTGCCAGCAGCCAAGAAAGGCGGGGGGGCCGGGTCTCCTACAATGAGCAGTTCTTC. Its translation is CASSQERRGGRVSYNEQFF.

J is TRBJ1-2 and V is TRBV2; D is uncertain. The V and J ends lost 7 bases and 3 bases respectively, with 18 bases between them. CDR1 and CDR2 (germline): SNHLY, FYNNEI. The CDR3 has 15 amino acids. CDR3 bases: TGTGCCAGCACCGACCCAGGACGGGAGTACTATGGCTACACCTTC. Residues: CASTDPGREYYGYTF.

As DNA, the CDR3 is TGTGCCAGCAGCCCCAGACAGGGATCCTACGAGCAGTACTTC. Residues: CASSPRQGSYEQYF. The genes are TRBV11-1 and TRBJ2-7, with 7 nucleotides matching TRBD1. The CDR3 runs 14 residues. J was trimmed by 1 base and V by 5 bases; bases with no gene match: 5. Germline CDR1 SGHAT, CDR2 FQDESV (reference sequence).

The CDR3 DNA is TGTGCCAGCAGTGAAGCGGAGGGGGGGGGCACTGAAGCTTTCTTT. It translates to CASSEAEGGGTEAFF. The chain is built from TRBV6-1 and TRBJ1-1; D is perhaps TRBD1 (6 bases). Trimming took off 0 bases at V and 4 bases at J, with 12 bases between the two ends. Germline CDR1 and CDR2: MNHNS and SASEGT. The CDR3 has 15 amino acids.

V is TRBV10-3 and J is TRBJ1-1; a weak D match, TRBD1 (5 bases). Germline V lookup: CDR1 ENHRY, CDR2 SYGVKD. Trimming cost V 8 bases and J 0 bases, with 16 bases left between them. CDR3 length: 15 amino acids. The CDR3 nucleotides are TGTGCCATCGGGGTGGGGGGACCCTTGAACACTGAAGCTTTCTTT. It encodes CAIGVGGPLNTEAFF.

CDR3 coding DNA: TGTGCCAGCAGCCAGGCAACGGGACTCAGCTCCTACGAGCAGTACTTC. Translating it yields CASSQATGLSSYEQYF. The chain is built from TRBV4-2 and TRBJ2-7; possibly TRBD2 for D (6 bases). The CDR3 covers 16 residues. Trimming cost V 3 bases and J 0 bases, with 15 bases left between them. Germline V gives CDR1 LGHNA, CDR2 YNFKEQ.

In this sample, this clone turned up once. The chain joins TRBV7-6 to TRBJ2-3; 7 bases line up with TRBD1. This CDR3 region has 16 residues. Germline CDR1 reads SGHVS; CDR2 reads FNYEAQ. Trimming took 5 bases from V and 11 from J; bases not matched to a gene: 19. DNA of the CDR3: TGTGCCAGCAGCCGTCGGGATGTGGGGGCACCAGGGGGGCAGTATTTT. This encodes CASSRRDVGAPGGQYF.

This clone is a singleton in its sample. This chain joins TRBV4-2 and TRBJ2-3; D possibly corresponds to TRBD2 (5 bases). Germline assignment: CDR1 LGHNA and CDR2 YNFKEQ. Trimming stripped 3 bases from V and 6 bases from J, with 16 bases between. This CDR3 contains 15 residues. The CDR3 nucleotides read TGTGCCAGCAGCCAGGACCGGACTGGACGGGATACGCAGTATTTT. Its translation is CASSQDRTGRDTQYF.

The rearrangement links TRBV6-7 to TRBJ2-7, with 10 bases aligning to TRBD1. TRBV6-7 is flagged as an ORF with uncertain function. This CDR3 comprises 20 residues. V dropped 5 bases and J dropped 4; count of bases not matched to a gene: 23. The CDR3 nucleotides read TGTGCCAGCAGTGAGGGGGGCCGGGACAGGGGCCCCGTCGACATGTACGAGCAGTACTTC. This translates into CASSEGGRDRGPVDMYEQYF.

In this sample, this clone turned up once. The chain couples TRBV5-1 to TRBJ2-6, with 8 positions matching TRBD2. This CDR3 is built from 14 residues. With V trimmed by 7 bases and J by 4 bases, 4 bases remained unmatched. Per germline, CDR1 SGHRS and CDR2 YFSETQ. CDR3 region: CASWRGEGANVLTF. For the CDR3, the DNA is TGCGCCAGCTGGCGGGGGGAAGGGGCCAACGTCCTGACTTTC.

The chain employs TRBV7-6 and TRBJ2-2; 10 bases are shared with TRBD1. CDR3 size: 16 residues. CDR1 SGHVS and CDR2 FNYEAQ come from the germline V gene. V lost 5 bases, J lost 4 bases, and 7 bases stayed unmatched. CDR3 coding DNA: TGTGCCAGCAGCCAGGACAGGGGGAGAGGCACCGGGGAGCTGTTTTTT. It encodes CASSQDRGRGTGELFF.